The entry below describes one TCR beta chain. Other DNA sequences from this sample encode an identical CDR3 as well. There are 13 residues in the CDR3. V was cut by 5 bases and J by 3 bases, with 5 bases left in between. The germline V gene has CDR1 SGHTA and CDR2 FQGNSA. The data were produced by immunoSEQ multiplex PCR, yet TCRdb's version contains in-frame clones alone and is incomplete. Seen here are 130,000 to 150,000 clones, around 81% observed once, and the top ten hold under 15%. The data derive from a study of blood T cell repertoires in COVID-19. Sequenced input: peripheral blood. This sequence originates from a man aged 55 to 70 with active or convalescent COVID-19. The chain has TRBV7-2 and TRBJ1-6, with D hard to call. The CDR3 reads CASSPGYNSPLHF. The CDR3 region has the DNA TGTGCCAGCAGCCCAGGCTATAATTCACCCCTCCACTTT.